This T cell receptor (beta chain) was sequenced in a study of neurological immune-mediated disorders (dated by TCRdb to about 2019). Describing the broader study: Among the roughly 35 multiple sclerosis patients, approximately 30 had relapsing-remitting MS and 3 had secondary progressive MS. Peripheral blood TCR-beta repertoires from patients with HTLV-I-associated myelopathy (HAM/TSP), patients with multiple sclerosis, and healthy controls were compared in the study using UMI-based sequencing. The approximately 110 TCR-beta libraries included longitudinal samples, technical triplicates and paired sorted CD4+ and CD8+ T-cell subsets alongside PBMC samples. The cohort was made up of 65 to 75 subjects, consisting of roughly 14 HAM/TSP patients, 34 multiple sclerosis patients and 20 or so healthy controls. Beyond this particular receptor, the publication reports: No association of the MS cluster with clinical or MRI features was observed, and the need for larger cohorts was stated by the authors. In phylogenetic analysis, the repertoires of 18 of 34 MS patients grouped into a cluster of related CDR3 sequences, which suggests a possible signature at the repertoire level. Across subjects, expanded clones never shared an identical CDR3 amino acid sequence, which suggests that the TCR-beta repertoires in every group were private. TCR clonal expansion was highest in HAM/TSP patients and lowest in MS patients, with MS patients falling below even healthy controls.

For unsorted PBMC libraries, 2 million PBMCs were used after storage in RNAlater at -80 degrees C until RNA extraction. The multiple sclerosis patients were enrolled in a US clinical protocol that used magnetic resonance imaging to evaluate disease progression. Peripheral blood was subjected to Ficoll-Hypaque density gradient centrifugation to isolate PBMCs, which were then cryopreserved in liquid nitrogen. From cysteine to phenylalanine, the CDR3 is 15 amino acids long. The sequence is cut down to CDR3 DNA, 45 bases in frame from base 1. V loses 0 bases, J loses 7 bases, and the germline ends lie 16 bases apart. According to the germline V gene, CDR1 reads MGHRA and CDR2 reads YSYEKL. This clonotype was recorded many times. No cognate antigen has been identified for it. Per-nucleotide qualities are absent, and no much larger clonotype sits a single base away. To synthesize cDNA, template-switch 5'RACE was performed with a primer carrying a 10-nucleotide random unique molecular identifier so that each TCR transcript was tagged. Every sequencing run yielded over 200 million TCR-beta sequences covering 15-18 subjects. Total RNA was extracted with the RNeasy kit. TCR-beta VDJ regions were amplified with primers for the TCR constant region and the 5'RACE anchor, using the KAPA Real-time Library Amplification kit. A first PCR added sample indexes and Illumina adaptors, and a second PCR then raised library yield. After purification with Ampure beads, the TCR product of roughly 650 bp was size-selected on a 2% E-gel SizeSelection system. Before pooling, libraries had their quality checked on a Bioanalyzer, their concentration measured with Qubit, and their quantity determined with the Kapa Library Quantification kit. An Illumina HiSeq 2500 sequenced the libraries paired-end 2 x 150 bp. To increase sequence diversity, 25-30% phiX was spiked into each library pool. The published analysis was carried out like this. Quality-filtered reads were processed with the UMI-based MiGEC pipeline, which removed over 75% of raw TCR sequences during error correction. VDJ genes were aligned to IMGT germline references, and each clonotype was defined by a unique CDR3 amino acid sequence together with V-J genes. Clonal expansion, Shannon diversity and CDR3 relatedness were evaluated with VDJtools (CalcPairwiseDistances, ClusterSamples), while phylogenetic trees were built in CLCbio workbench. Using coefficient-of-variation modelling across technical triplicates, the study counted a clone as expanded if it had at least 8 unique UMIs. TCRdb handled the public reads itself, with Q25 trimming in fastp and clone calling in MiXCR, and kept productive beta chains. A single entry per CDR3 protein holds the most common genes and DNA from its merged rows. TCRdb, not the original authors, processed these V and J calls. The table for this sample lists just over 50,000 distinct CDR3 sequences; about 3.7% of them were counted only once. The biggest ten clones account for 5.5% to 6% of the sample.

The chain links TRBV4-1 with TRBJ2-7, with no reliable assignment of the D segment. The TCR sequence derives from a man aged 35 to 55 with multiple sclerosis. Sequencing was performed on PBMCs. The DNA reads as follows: TGCGCCAGCAGCCAAGAGCGCGGATTTCTGGGGGAGCAGTACTTC. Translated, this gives CASSQERGFLGEQYF.